This T cell receptor beta chain was captured in a study of somatic mutations in cytotoxic T cells in rheumatoid arthritis. Study context: At nearly 100% purity, some V beta antibody-stained T-cell populations were flow-sorted, and these included V beta1+ cells that were sequenced for TCRB.

To note about this clone: Its matching antigen is unknown.

TCRdb's copy holds only in-frame clones and misses some; the assay was immunoSEQ multiplex PCR. This sample has about 19,000 clones, with approximately 81% found just once. General study results and limits: The identity of the antigens targeted by the expanded CD8+ clones remained unknown.

V was shortened by 4 bases and J by 8 bases, with 9 bases between the two germline ends. There are 12 residues in the CDR3. Germline lookup yields CDR1 SGHAT and CDR2 FQNNGV. By positive magnetic bead selection, CD4+ and CD8+ cells were isolated, and their purity was checked by flow cytometry. The sequence came from a woman aged 40 to 50 with rheumatoid arthritis. The V gene is TRBV11-2, the J gene TRBJ2-1; possible D gene TRBD1, 6 bases. The material sequenced was CD8+ T cells sorted from blood. Here the CDR3 reads CASSYREYEQFF. The DNA of the CDR3 is TGTGCCAGCAGCTACAGGGAGTATGAGCAGTTCTTC.